These T cell receptor beta chains were read from a single sample in a study of T cell responses to AZD1222 COVID-19 vaccine. Profiled with immunoSEQ multiplex PCR; TCRdb holds only in-frame clones, not every one. Of 120,000 or so clones listed, approximately 90% are singletons. This specimen consisted of peripheral blood, obtained on day 0 of AZD1222 vaccination. These TCRs come from an adult in good health. Both conserved end residues are part of each CDR3. D genes are given only for firm matches. Clone sizes are given selectively: once, few, many, or a class where the clone is expanded.

J gene	clone size	V gene	D gene	CDR3 length	CDR3 protein
TRBJ2-7	NA	TRBV6-2/TRBV6-3	TRBD1	16	CASSYSGDSLAYEQYF
TRBJ1-3	NA	TRBV28	TRBD1	14	CASSMDRAGNTIYF
TRBJ2-2	NA	TRBV5-1	TRBD1	19	CASRRTGTGGVRNTGELFF
TRBJ1-6	NA	TRBV19	TRBD1	14	CASSRTGDNSPLHF
TRBJ2-6	few	TRBV7-8	TRBD2	18	CASSPRLAPGSGANVLTF
TRBJ2-1	NA	TRBV12-5	NA	13	CASGSLERNEQFF
TRBJ1-2	NA	TRBV19	TRBD1	15	CASSILQGQLYGYTF
TRBJ2-7	NA	TRBV5-1	NA	12	CASSLGLYEQYF
TRBJ2-7	once	TRBV4-1	TRBD2	16	CASSQGVAGSSYEQYF
TRBJ2-7	NA	TRBV2	NA	15	CASSVGTVTSYEQYF
TRBJ2-7	NA	TRBV6-5	NA	13	CASSSPPSTEQYF
TRBJ2-7	NA	TRBV4-3	NA	18	CASSQEDGRGLLSYEQYF
TRBJ1-5	NA	TRBV28	NA	15	CASSLGPDWDQPQHF
TRBJ2-2	NA	TRBV27	NA	14	CASSTQWGAGELFF
TRBJ2-7	NA	TRBV19	NA	13	CASSYDYLYEQYF
TRBJ2-3	NA	TRBV10-2	TRBD2	13	CASGGTTTDTQYF
TRBJ1-3	NA	TRBV19	NA	16	CASSVGEWSSGNTIYF
TRBJ2-2	once	TRBV6-4	NA	15	CASSPNDIPTGELFF
TRBJ2-3	NA	TRBV19	NA	15	CASSTLGTGTDTQYF
TRBJ1-1	NA	TRBV3-1/TRBV3-2	TRBD1	15	CASSQTGNMNTEAFF
TRBJ2-2	NA	TRBV11-3	NA	13	CASSLRGDGELFF
TRBJ2-7	NA	TRBV4-1	TRBD2	15	CASSQPGTSRSEQYF
TRBJ2-1	NA	TRBV5-1	NA	12	CASSLEGDEQFF
TRBJ1-5	NA	TRBV9	TRBD1	15	CASSPTGGEFQPQHF
TRBJ2-7	NA	TRBV4-3	TRBD1	16	CASSQVMTGQKYEQYF
TRBJ1-2	NA	TRBV29-1	NA	12	CSVGTDTYGYTF
TRBJ2-1	once	TRBV19	TRBD1	13	CASSVRTGDEQFF
TRBJ1-1	NA	TRBV14	TRBD1	16	CASSRRRGQENTEAFF
TRBJ2-1	NA	TRBV20-1	TRBD2	16	CSASYPLAGPYNEQFF
TRBJ2-3	NA	TRBV6-4	TRBD2	15	CASSTGLAGSDTQYF
TRBJ2-7	NA	TRBV27	TRBD1	15	CASSSRDSFSYEQYF
TRBJ1-2	NA	TRBV2	NA	15	CASRYPWSDNYGYTF
TRBJ2-2	NA	TRBV9	NA	14	CASSETSGAGELFF
TRBJ1-5	once	TRBV12-3/TRBV12-4	NA	13	CASSWVLSQPQHF
TRBJ1-2	NA	TRBV7-9	TRBD1	15	CASSLNRGPNYGYTF
TRBJ2-1	NA	TRBV10-1	NA	14	CASSEGGSYNEQFF
TRBJ2-1	NA	TRBV7-2	NA	14	CASSLYSPSNEQFF
TRBJ2-7	NA	TRBV10-1	NA	14	CASSESTVRYEQYF
TRBJ2-2	NA	TRBV4-3	TRBD1	16	CASSQADRDKTGELFF
TRBJ1-6	NA	TRBV7-3	NA	14	CASSLGTSNSPLHF
TRBJ1-5	NA	TRBV7-2	NA	13	CASSVRANQPQHF
TRBJ1-5	NA	TRBV7-8	NA	13	CASSLAVNQPQHF
TRBJ2-7	NA	TRBV5-4	TRBD2	16	CASSLVRTSGFNEQYF
TRBJ2-3	NA	TRBV19	NA	13	CASSMGRTDTQYF
TRBJ1-1	NA	TRBV5-1	TRBD1	16	CASSLSLVAGGKRVAF
TRBJ2-1	NA	TRBV10-3	TRBD2	15	CAISEVSGSRGEQFF
TRBJ1-1	NA	TRBV7-9	NA	13	CASSSRGEIGAFF
TRBJ2-5	NA	TRBV12-3/TRBV12-4	NA	13	CASREGARETQYF
TRBJ2-7	many	TRBV19	NA	14	CASSIRLEGAEQYF
TRBJ2-3	once	TRBV7-9	TRBD2	15	CASSSTSGRTDTQYF
TRBJ2-7	NA	TRBV2	NA	14	CASSWGTRFYEQYF